These 21 T cell receptor beta chains came from one sample sequenced in a study of shared T cell receptors in the human thymus. The table came from immunoSEQ multiplex PCR; TCRdb's copy has only in-frame clones and leaves some out. The sample holds hundreds of thousands of clones, about 95% seen once. Sequenced: thymocytes. The receptors stem from a human donor.

The chain couples TRBV18 to TRBJ2-5, with D unclear. The ends were cut back, 3 bases at V and 3 bases at J, with 5 bases in the middle. The CDR3 extends over 12 amino acids. The germline V gene encodes CDR1 KGHSH and CDR2 LQKENI. In nucleotides, the CDR3 is TGTGCCAGCTCACCGGGTAAAGAGACCCAGTACTTC. Translating it yields CASSPGKETQYF. Full variable domain (remainder filled in from reference TRBV18 and TRBJ2-5): NAGVMQNPRHLVRRRGQEARLRCSPMKGHSHVYWYRQLPEEGLKFMVYLQKENIIDESGMPKERFSAEFPKEGPSILRIQQVVRGDSAAYFCASSPGKETQYFGPGTRLLVL.

The chain carries TRBV6-6 and TRBJ2-1; the D gene is possibly TRBD1 (8 bases). The germline V gene has CDR1 MNHNY and CDR2 SVGAGI (reference sequence). Trimming stripped 2 bases from V and 4 bases from J, with 12 bases between. The CDR3 extends over 15 amino acids. As DNA, the CDR3 is TGTGCCAGCAGTTACACAGGGGGGGCTTACAATGAGCAGTTCTTC. It is translated as CASSYTGGAYNEQFF.

The chain joins TRBV12-2 to TRBJ1-5. TRBV12-2 is a recognized pseudogene. This CDR3 is built from 19 residues. The CDR3: CASRLAPRRRAEGNQPQHF. The CDR3 nucleotides are TGTGCAAGTCGCTTAGCGCCCCGGCGAAGGGCGGAGGGGAATCAGCCCCAGCATTTT.

The chain recombines TRBV28 with TRBJ1-1; no definite D call. V shed 7 bases and J shed 4 bases, with 19 bases lying between them. Germline CDR1 reads MDHEN; CDR2 reads SYDVKM. This CDR3 is 15 amino acids long. This chain's CDR3 is CASISRRKRSTEAFF. DNA for the CDR3: TGTGCCAGCATCTCTAGGAGGAAGAGGAGCACTGAAGCTTTCTTT. Based on the CDR3 plus reference TRBV28 and TRBJ1-1, the full variable domain is DVKVTQSSRYLVKRTGEKVFLECVQDMDHENMFWYRQDPGLGLRLIYFSYDVKMKEKGDIPEGYSVSREKKERFSLILESASTNQTSMYLCASISRRKRSTEAFFGQGTRLTVV.

The V and J genes are TRBV28 and TRBJ2-7; D perhaps matches TRBD2 (5 bases). Germline CDR1 is MDHEN and CDR2 is SYDVKM. This CDR3 contains 14 residues. Trimming shortened V by 4 bases and J by 6 bases, and 16 bases separated the two germline ends. The CDR3 DNA reads as TGTGCCAGCAGTTCGCGGTCCTCTCGGGGCGAGCAGTACTTC. Translating it yields CASSSRSSRGEQYF.

The chain employs TRBV5-6 and TRBJ2-7; no reliable D call. With 3 bases removed from V and 5 bases from J, the gap between germline ends came to 9 bases. The CDR3 covers 12 residues. Germline V gene data show CDR1 as SGHDT and CDR2 as YYEEEE. As DNA, the CDR3 is TGTGCCAGCAGCTCCTCGTCGCACGAGCAGTACTTC. Its protein product is CASSSSSHEQYF.

The V call is TRBV6-5, the J call TRBJ2-7, with D perhaps matching TRBD2 (5 bases). Germline V lookup: CDR1 MNHEY, CDR2 SVGAGI. Trimming removed 0 bases at V and 7 bases at J, with 16 bases between. This CDR3 is built from 15 residues. The chain's CDR3 is CASSYSSSGGREQYF. The CDR3 bases are TGTGCCAGCAGTTACTCATCGAGCGGAGGCCGAGAGCAGTACTTC.

This chain joins TRBV5-4 and TRBJ2-5; the D is unclear. With 4 bases removed from V and 7 bases from J, the gap between germline ends came to 8 bases. Germline CDR1 and CDR2: SGHNT and YYREEE (reference sequence). The CDR3 runs 11 residues. CDR3 loop: CASSESGTQYF. The CDR3 DNA is TGTGCCAGCAGCGAATCCGGGACCCAGTACTTC.

Turning to this clone: The same CDR3 can be traced to other DNA sequences in this sample. CDR3 in DNA: TGTGCCAGCAGCTTAGGGCTAGCGGGGGGCACAGATACGCAGTATTTT. The encoded protein is CASSLGLAGGTDTQYF. The chain employs TRBV7-9 and TRBJ2-3; 10 bases are shared with TRBD2. CDR1 and CDR2 (germline): SEHNR, FQNEAQ (reference sequence). V shed 1 base, J shed 1 base, and the junction held 2 bases outside the gene matches. The CDR3 length is 16 residues.

The gene calls are TRBV5-1 and TRBJ2-1, with 8 bases identical to TRBD1. Unmatched junction bases numbered 7, after V lost 1 base and J lost 4 bases. Germline V gene lookup returns CDR1 SGHRS and CDR2 YFSETQ. The CDR3 extends over 16 amino acids. The CDR3 nucleotides are TGCGCCAGCAGCTTGACCCGGGACAGGTTTTACAATGAGCAGTTCTTC. Its translation is CASSLTRDRFYNEQFF.

The V call is TRBV7-9, the J call TRBJ2-7; TRBD2 matches at 8 bases. The V gene end was trimmed by 5 bases and the J gene end by 2 bases; junction bases not matched to a gene: 11. This CDR3 region has 16 residues. Germline V gene data show CDR1 as SEHNR and CDR2 as FQNEAQ (reference sequence). The CDR3 DNA reads as TGTGCCAGCAGCCGCGGGAGGATAGGCGGTCCCTACGAGCAGTACTTC. Its translation is CASSRGRIGGPYEQYF.

V usage is TRBV19 and J usage is TRBJ1-1; weak D call: TRBD1 (6 bases). CDR3 length equals 13 residues. Looked up from germline, CDR1 is LNHDA and CDR2 is SQIVND (reference sequence). V shed 11 bases and J shed 3 bases, with 16 bases lying between them. This CDR3 is CACHRGTYTEAFF. CDR3 bases: TGTGCCTGCCACCGTGGGACATACACTGAAGCTTTCTTT.

This clone was observed a single time. V and J are TRBV28 and TRBJ1-5, with 8 bases matching TRBD1. In germline, CDR1 is MDHEN, CDR2 SYDVKM. V was pared by 7 bases and J by 1 base, with 3 bases of the junction left unmatched. The CDR3 totals 14 residues. The CDR3 DNA is TGTGCCAGCAATGGACAGGGAAGCAATCAGCCCCAGCATTTT. Residues: CASNGQGSNQPQHF.

V is TRBV27 and J is TRBJ2-2, with 11 bases identical to TRBD1. CDR3 size: 15 residues. Per the germline V gene, CDR1 is MNHEY and CDR2 is SMNVEV (reference sequence). After removal of 2 bases from V and 7 bases from J, the junction contained 3 bases not matched to a gene. The CDR3 here is CASSLGQGADGELFF. The CDR3 region has the DNA TGTGCCAGCAGTTTAGGACAGGGGGCGGACGGGGAGCTGTTTTTT.

The rearrangement joins TRBV30 to TRBJ2-1, with D unresolved. CDR1 GTSNPN and CDR2 SVGIG come from the germline V gene (reference sequence). The CDR3 loop spans 12 amino acids. V lost 0 bases and J 10 bases, leaving 10 bases between the germline ends. CDR3 in DNA: TGTGCCTGGAGTGTACGAGTGAGCGAGCAGTTCTTC. Residues: CAWSVRVSEQFF.

This chain joins TRBV9 and TRBJ1-1; the D gene is possibly TRBD1 (6 bases). V lost 4 bases and J 7 bases, leaving 23 bases between the germline ends. CDR1 is SGDLS, CDR2 YYNGEE, per germline. This CDR3 region has 16 residues. CDR3 in DNA: TGTGCCAGCAGCCCCCGCGAAATCCCCGAACAGGGTGAAGCTTTCTTT. This gives the protein CASSPREIPEQGEAFF.

In DNA form, the CDR3 reads TGTGCCAGCAGCGTAGACGACAGGGGTTTCTACAATGAGCAGTTCTTC. Its translation is CASSVDDRGFYNEQFF. The rearrangement joins TRBV9 to TRBJ2-1; the match to TRBD1 covers 8 bases. The germline CDR1 and CDR2 sequences are SGDLS and YYNGEE. This CDR3 has 16 amino acids. V gave up 0 bases and J gave up 3 bases; unmatched junction bases: 5. Drawing the rest from reference TRBV9 and TRBJ2-1, the complete variable domain is DSGVTQTPKHLITATGQRVTLRCSPRSGDLSVYWYQQSLDQGLQFLIQYYNGEERAKGNILERFSAQQFPDLHSELNLSSLELGDSALYFCASSVDDRGFYNEQFFGPGTRLTVL.

The chain's CDR3 is CATTGDRVENGYTF. The CDR3 DNA reads as TGTGCCACCACCGGGGACAGGGTGGAAAATGGCTACACCTTC. V gene TRBV15 combines with J gene TRBJ1-2, with 9 bases identical to TRBD1. V gave up 7 bases and J gave up 6 bases; unmatched junction bases: 9. This CDR3 region has 14 residues. From germline, CDR1 is LNHNV and CDR2 YYDKDF (reference sequence).

CDR3 bases: TGTGCCATCAGAATACAGGGACTGGACGAGCAGTACTTC. Its protein product is CAIRIQGLDEQYF. V and J are TRBV10-3 and TRBJ2-7; D tentatively reads TRBD1 or TRBD2 (6 bases each). There are 13 residues in the CDR3. The germline V gene encodes CDR1 ENHRY and CDR2 SYGVKD. The V end lost 6 bases, the J end lost 5 bases, and 14 bases lay between the germline ends.

The J gene is TRBJ2-7, the V gene TRBV7-2, with 7 bases lining up with TRBD2. V was clipped by 1 base and J by 7 bases; unmatched bases: 7. The CDR3 extends over 14 amino acids. The germline V gene has CDR1 SGHTA and CDR2 FQGNSA. In DNA, the CDR3 is TGTGCCAGCAGCTTAGTTGGCGGGAGTCAAGAGCAGTACTTC. Translation gives CASSLVGGSQEQYF.

The gene calls are TRBV14 and TRBJ2-7; no reliable D call. The V and J ends lost 2 bases and 0 bases respectively, with 11 bases between them. CDR3 length: 15 amino acids. CDR1 SGHDN and CDR2 FVKESK come from the germline V gene. The DNA for the CDR3 is TGTGCCAGCAGCCAAAGACGGGTCAGCTCCTACGAGCAGTACTTC. It specifies CASSQRRVSSYEQYF.